These T cell receptor beta chains were read from a single sample in a study of identical twins. TCRdb recomputed calls from the 5' RACE reads with MiXCR, one row per CDR3 protein. The data show about 340,000 distinct CDR3 sequences, with 12% seen just once and roughly 7% held by the top ten. The sample also formed part of further work on yellow fever vaccine responses in identical twins.

The sequencing sample was made of CD8+ T cells sorted from blood. The receptors stem from a woman aged 18 to 35 in good health. Both conserved end residues are part of each CDR3. The order of the fields is CDR3 DNA, CDR3 protein, V gene, clone size, D gene, J gene. D genes are given only for firm matches. Expanded clones get a size class; other rows say once, few or many, or leave the size out.

TGTGCCAGCAGCCCTAAGCTCACAGATACGCAGTATTTT	CASSPKLTDTQYF	TRBV9	few	-	TRBJ2-3
TGCGCCAGCTTCGACAGGAGTGAGTATGGCTACACCTTC	CASFDRSEYGYTF	TRBV4-1	many	-	TRBJ1-2
TGTGCCACCAGCAGAGGGGCTAGCTACTCCTACAATGAGCAGTTCTTC	CATSRGASYSYNEQFF	TRBV15	-	-	TRBJ2-1
TGTGCCAGCAGCTTAGGGGTTGTGCGGGGTGGCCACGAGCAGTACTTC	CASSLGVVRGGHEQYF	TRBV7-2	-	-	TRBJ2-7
TGTGCCAGCAGGCAGGGAAACAATGAGCAGTTCTTC	CASRQGNNEQFF	TRBV25-1	few	-	TRBJ2-1
TGTGCCAGCAGCCCGCGTGGGACTACAGACACAGATACGCAGTATTTT	CASSPRGTTDTDTQYF	TRBV2	few	TRBD2	TRBJ2-3
TGTGCCAGCAGTTTATCCCCGACTAGCGCCTCCTACGAGCAGTACTTC	CASSLSPTSASYEQYF	TRBV12-3/TRBV12-4	many	TRBD2	TRBJ2-7
TGTGCCACCAGCAGCACAACTAGCGGTGATTACAATGAGCAGTTCTTC	CATSSTTSGDYNEQFF	TRBV15	many	TRBD2	TRBJ2-1
TGTGCCAGCAGTTACGGTGGGTTTTCGGAAGAGACCCAGTACTTC	CASSYGGFSEETQYF	TRBV6-5	many	-	TRBJ2-5
TGCGCCAGCAGCCAAGATCGGGGCTACTCCTACGAGCAGTACTTC	CASSQDRGYSYEQYF	TRBV4-1	few	-	TRBJ2-7
TGCAGTGCTAGAGATTTATCAGGAGAGACCCAGTACTTC	CSARDLSGETQYF	TRBV20-1	-	-	TRBJ2-5
TGTGCCAGCCGGGAGGAGGGTGACAATGAGCAGTTCTTC	CASREEGDNEQFF	TRBV9	few	TRBD2	TRBJ2-1
TGTGCCAGCAGCTTGGAAACTAGCGGGATAGATACGCAGTATTTT	CASSLETSGIDTQYF	TRBV11-2	-	TRBD2	TRBJ2-3
TGTGCCAGCGGGGTGGACTTAGCCAAAAACATTCAGTACTTC	CASGVDLAKNIQYF	TRBV2	few	-	TRBJ2-4
TGCAGTGCTAGGGGGCGGGAGCAGAGCAAAAACATTCAGTACTTC	CSARGREQSKNIQYF	TRBV20-1	-	TRBD2	TRBJ2-4
TGTGCCAGCAAAGGGGGGGACCGAAGCCTTAAAAACATTCAGTACTTC	CASKGGDRSLKNIQYF	TRBV7-8	-	-	TRBJ2-4